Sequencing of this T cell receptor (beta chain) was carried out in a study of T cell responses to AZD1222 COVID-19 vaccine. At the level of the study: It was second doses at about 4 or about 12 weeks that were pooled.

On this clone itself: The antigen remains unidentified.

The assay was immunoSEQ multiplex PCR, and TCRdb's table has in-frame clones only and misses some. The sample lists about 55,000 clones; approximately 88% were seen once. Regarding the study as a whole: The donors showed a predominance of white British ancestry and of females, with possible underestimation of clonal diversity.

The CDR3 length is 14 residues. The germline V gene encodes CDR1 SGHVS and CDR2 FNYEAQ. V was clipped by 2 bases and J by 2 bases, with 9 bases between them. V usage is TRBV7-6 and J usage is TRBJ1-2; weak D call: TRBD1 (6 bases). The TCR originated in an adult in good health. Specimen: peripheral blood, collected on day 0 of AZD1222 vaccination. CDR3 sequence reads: CASSLPGQNYGYTF. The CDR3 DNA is TGTGCCAGCAGCTTACCCGGACAGAACTATGGCTACACCTTC.